This TCR beta chain appears in the sequencing data of a study of T-cell memory formation after mild COVID-19. General study points: Day 15 to 85 contractors were CD4/CD8 balanced; later expanders leaned CD4+. Researchers found some responding clones in pre-infection memory, a sign that cross-reactive memory joined. The study found contracting CD4+ clones mainly in CM and EM and contracting CD8+ clones in EMRA.

Points on this clonotype: Its antigen is currently unknown.

With 3 bases removed from V and 1 base from J, the gap between germline ends came to 13 bases. The CDR3 totals 15 residues. Per germline, CDR1 SGDLS and CDR2 YYNGEE. Constant-segment-primed 5'RACE gave TCR alpha and TCR beta cDNA libraries with sample barcodes and UMIs. TCRdb re-analysed the 5' RACE reads in MiXCR, keeping a single row per CDR3 protein. Here the sample spans 250,000 to 350,000 distinct CDR3 sequences, approximately 19% being singletons. Material: PBMCs or a T cell subset sorted from them (not recorded which). The gene calls are TRBV9 and TRBJ2-5; no clear D gene. This clonotype was obtained from a man in his late teens or twenties who had mild COVID-19 (a few samples of this study predate the infection). Cell type and time point are not known. CDR3 nucleotide sequence: TGTGCCAGCAGCGGGACGGACCGTGCCCAAGAGACCCAGTACTTC. Amino acids: CASSGTDRAQETQYF.